This TCR beta chain was identified in a study of CD8+ T cells in alopecia areata. V was pared by 0 bases and J by 8 bases, with 15 bases between. This CDR3 contains 15 residues. CDR1 is SGDLS and CDR2 is YYNGEE in the germline V gene. RNA, once extracted, was reverse transcribed into cDNA for use as the sequencing template. Sequenced by immunoSEQ multiplex PCR; TCRdb stores in-frame clones only, minus some. This sample has some 180,000 clones, with roughly 60% found just once. The TCR originated in a human donor with alopecia areata. V usage is TRBV9 and J usage is TRBJ2-4; a weak D match, TRBD2 (5 bases). The sequenced sample was CD4+ T cells sorted from blood, obtained at week 0. CDR3 DNA: TGTGCCAGCAGCGTAGATGGATCTAGCTGGGACATTCAGTACTTC. Its protein is CASSVDGSSWDIQYF.